These 20 T cell receptor beta chains were all obtained from the same sample, sequenced in a study of CD8 T cells in ankylosing spondylitis. One entry per CDR3 protein, called by TCRdb with MiXCR from the 5' RACE reads. The sample gives 84,000 or so distinct CDR3 sequences, more than 25% of which show up once; approximately 59% is in the top ten. The source material was blood, either unsorted or a sorted T cell fraction (not recorded which). The receptors here all came from a male donor with ankylosing spondylitis or in good health (not recorded which).

This clonotype was observed a few times. The rearrangement joins TRBV5-1 to TRBJ2-3; 10 bases agree with TRBD2. Germline V lookup: CDR1 SGHRS, CDR2 YFSETQ. V lost 0 bases to trimming and J lost 3 bases; unmatched junction nucleotides: 4. This CDR3 comprises 16 residues. Here the CDR3 DNA reads TGCGCCAGCAGCTTGGTCGGTAGCGGGGGGACAGATACGCAGTATTTT. As protein: CASSLVGSGGTDTQYF.

This clonotype was counted at least ten times. This rearrangement joins TRBV29-1 to TRBJ1-1; D is perhaps TRBD1 (5 bases). The CDR3 length is 12 residues. The V gene's germline CDR1 is SQVTM and CDR2 ANQGSEA. The V end lost 5 bases, the J end lost 7 bases, and 14 bases lay between the germline ends. This chain's CDR3 is CSVWIGGIEAFF. The CDR3 DNA follows: TGCAGCGTTTGGATTGGGGGAATTGAAGCTTTCTTT.

This clonotype was seen many times. The gene calls are TRBV20-1 and TRBJ2-3; 7 positions agree with TRBD2. The V gene end was trimmed by 6 bases and the J gene end by 1 base; junction bases not matched to a gene: 16. Germline V lookup: CDR1 DFQATT, CDR2 SNEGSKA (reference sequence). The CDR3 is 17 amino acids. CDR3 amino acids: CSAPGLDRDRGTDTQYF. The CDR3, as DNA: TGCAGTGCCCCAGGACTAGATCGAGATAGGGGCACAGATACGCAGTATTTT.

The chain combines TRBV2 with TRBJ2-7; D call uncertain. Trimming removed 4 bases at V and 6 bases at J, with 7 bases between. This CDR3 spans 11 amino acids. The V gene's germline CDR1 is SNHLY and CDR2 FYNNEI. DNA of the CDR3: TGTGCCAGCAGTGGGAGAGCCGAGCAGTACGTC. Its translation: CASSGRAEQYV.

The CDR3 here is CSALSGQGNSPLHF. The CDR3 region has the DNA TGCAGTGCTCTCTCGGGACAGGGGAATTCACCCCTCCACTTT. The gene calls are TRBV20-1 and TRBJ1-6; TRBD1 matches 10 bases. Germline V lookup: CDR1 DFQATT, CDR2 SNEGSKA (reference sequence). V lost 5 bases to trimming and J lost 7 bases; unmatched junction nucleotides: 5. The CDR3 has 14 amino acids.

This sequence joins TRBV11-3 and TRBJ2-1; the match to TRBD1 covers 9 bases. The germline CDR1 and CDR2 sequences are SGHNT and YENEEA. Trimming cost V 6 bases and J 16 bases; bases outside gene matches: 10. The CDR3 runs 12 residues. The CDR3 sequence is CASRKGGQGLFF. The CDR3 DNA is TGTGCCAGCAGGAAGGGGGGACAGGGTCTCTTCTTC.

In this sample, this clonotype turned up once. The V gene is TRBV29-1, the J gene TRBJ2-5, with D possibly being TRBD1 (5 bases). Trimming left V 7 bases short and J 5 bases short, with 14 bases between. Germline V gives CDR1 SQVTM, CDR2 ANQGSEA. CDR3 length: 12 residues. This CDR3 reads CSAATEPETQYF. The CDR3 bases are TGCAGCGCTGCGACAGAACCGGAGACCCAGTACTTC.

The chain has TRBV12-3 or TRBV12-4 and TRBJ1-5; possible D gene TRBD1, 5 bases. The V and J ends lost 7 bases and 2 bases respectively, with 15 bases between them. This CDR3 has 15 residues. CDR3 in amino acids: CASTLEGIGNQPQHF. In DNA, the CDR3 is TGTGCCAGCACCCTAGAGGGGATAGGCAATCAGCCCCAGCATTTT.

The sample holds a few counts of this clonotype. The CDR3 protein is CASSLEGSTDTQYF. The CDR3 bases are TGCGCCAGCAGCCTGGAGGGTAGCACAGATACGCAGTATTTT. The chain carries TRBV5-1 and TRBJ2-3; D may be TRBD2 (6 bases). The germline V gene encodes CDR1 SGHRS and CDR2 YFSETQ. V gave up 4 bases and J gave up 0 bases, with 9 bases separating them. There are 14 residues in the CDR3.

This clonotype was seen more than once but under ten times. V gene TRBV29-1 combines with J gene TRBJ2-3; D is uncertain. V gave up 5 bases and J gave up 3 bases, with 6 bases separating them. Germline loops: CDR1 SQVTM, CDR2 ANQGSEA. The CDR3 spans 11 residues. CDR3 bases: TGCAGCGTTTGGGGAACAGATACGCAGTATTTT. The encoded protein is CSVWGTDTQYF.

A remark on this clonotype: One junction end disagrees with the germline gene, perhaps due to a read error. V and J are TRBV12-3 or TRBV12-4 and TRBJ1-1; D is possibly TRBD1 (5 bases). The CDR3 has 14 amino acids. CDR3: CASSFGGMDTEALF. The CDR3 DNA reads TGTGCCAGCAGTTTTGGGGGGATGGACACTGAAGCTTTGTTT.

V is TRBV27 and J is TRBJ2-7; TRBD1 aligns across 8 bases. V dropped 4 bases and J dropped 9; count of bases not matched to a gene: 5. Germline V lookup: CDR1 MNHEY, CDR2 SMNVEV (reference sequence). This CDR3 is built from 12 residues. The CDR3 DNA reads TGTGCCAGCAGTTCATTCGGGACAGGGCAGTACTTC. As protein: CASSSFGTGQYF.

The chain has TRBV2 and TRBJ2-5, with 8 bases matching TRBD2. The CDR3 has 15 residues. V was clipped by 6 bases and J by 0 bases; unmatched bases: 6. CDR1 is SNHLY, CDR2 FYNNEI, per germline. The CDR3 is CASSVERGYQETQYF. CDR3 sequence (DNA): TGTGCCAGCAGCGTCGAGCGGGGGTACCAAGAGACCCAGTACTTC.

The chain carries TRBV27 and TRBJ1-5; D might be TRBD1 (6 bases). The CDR3 has 17 residues. Trimming pared 5 bases from V and 9 bases from J, leaving 26 bases between. CDR1 is MNHEY, CDR2 SMNVEV, per germline (reference sequence). The DNA for the CDR3 is TGTGCCAGCAGTCCCTCAGGGGTCTGGGGGGGGTCCCCGCCCCAGCATTTT. Translated: CASSPSGVWGGSPPQHF.

This chain joins TRBV20-1 and TRBJ2-1, with 11 bases identical to TRBD2. V was clipped by 0 bases and J by 8 bases; unmatched bases: 9. The CDR3 has 16 residues. Germline lookup yields CDR1 DFQATT and CDR2 SNEGSKA (reference sequence). The DNA for the CDR3 is TGCAGTGCTAGAGAGACTAGCGGGATAATATTTGATGAGCAGTTCTTC. This codes for CSARETSGIIFDEQFF.

This clonotype has a handful of counts. The chain is built from TRBV6-5 and TRBJ1-2; no definite D call. Per the germline V gene, CDR1 is MNHEY and CDR2 is SVGAGI. The V gene lost 4 bases and the J gene lost 6 bases, with 9 bases spanning the gap. The CDR3 contains 12 residues. CDR3 protein: CASSSRSNGYTF. DNA for the CDR3: TGTGCCAGCAGTTCCCGAAGCAATGGCTACACCTTC.

The rearrangement links TRBV5-5 to TRBJ2-1; weak D call: TRBD2 (5 bases). This CDR3 region has 14 residues. The V gene's germline CDR1 is SGHKS and CDR2 YYEKEE (reference sequence). Trimming shortened V by 0 bases and J by 9 bases, and 13 bases separated the two germline ends. CDR3 amino acids: CASSLVRGLAEQFF. The CDR3 coding sequence is TGTGCCAGCAGCTTGGTTCGGGGATTGGCTGAGCAGTTCTTC.

Only a few counts were recorded for this clonotype. This chain connects TRBV20-1 to TRBJ2-5; a possible D gene is TRBD1 (6 bases). V was cut by 5 bases and J by 0 bases, with 10 bases left in between. Per germline, CDR1 DFQATT and CDR2 SNEGSKA (reference sequence). This CDR3 has 13 residues. CDR3 nucleotides: TGCAGTGCTTTACAGGGAGACCAAGAGACCCAGTACTTC. Protein sequence: CSALQGDQETQYF.

The chain links TRBV6-2 or TRBV6-3 to TRBJ1-1; D perhaps matches TRBD1 (5 bases). The CDR3 is 11 amino acids. V was pared by 7 bases and J by 6 bases, with 9 bases between. Germline V gene lookup returns CDR1 MNHEY and CDR2 SVGEGT. The CDR3 sequence: CASTTAAEAFF. In nucleotides, the CDR3 is TGTGCCAGCACGACAGCGGCTGAAGCTTTCTTT.

This chain uses TRBV7-9 with TRBJ1-1; 12 bases are shared with TRBD1. CDR3 length equals 17 residues. CDR1 is SEHNR and CDR2 is FQNEAQ in the germline V gene (reference sequence). The junction had 11 bases not matched to a gene; V was cut back by 2 bases and J by 7 bases. The CDR3 DNA reads TGTGCCAGCAGCTTAAGGGACAGGGGGCAGTTTGGCTTTGAAGCTTTCTTT. Protein sequence: CASSLRDRGQFGFEAFF. The full variable domain, with the rest looked up from reference TRBV7-9 and TRBJ1-1, is DTGVSQNPRHKITKRGQNVTFRCDPISEHNRLYWYRQTLGQGPEFLTYFQNEAQLEKSRLLSDRFSAERPKGSFSTLEIQRTEQGDSAMYLCASSLRDRGQFGFEAFFGQGTRLTVV.